Described below is a single TCR beta chain sequence and its context. The sample comes from a study of blood T cell repertoires in COVID-19. Repertoires were generated with immunoSEQ multiplex PCR, while TCRdb's copy carries only in-frame clones and drops some. The sample lists 150,000 to 200,000 clones, roughly 86% occurring once. V was cut by 2 bases and J by 0 bases, with 8 bases left in between. The CDR3 runs 15 residues. Per germline, CDR1 MNHEY and CDR2 SVGEGT. The chain joins TRBV6-2 or TRBV6-3 to TRBJ1-5; D is ambiguous. The sequence derives from a woman at least 80 years old with COVID-19, enrolled during active disease. Sequencing input: peripheral blood. The chain's CDR3 is CASSYLQNSNQPQHF. CDR3 DNA: TGTGCCAGCAGTTACCTTCAGAATAGCAATCAGCCCCAGCATTTT.